This T cell receptor (beta chain) was identified during a study of a mutant IDH1 vaccine in newly diagnosed glioma (dated by TCRdb to the early 2020s). Context from the whole study: Eight vaccinations were administered to patients in weeks 1, 3, 5, 7, 11, 15, 19 and 23, corresponding to visits V03 through V10. Of the approximately 33 treated patients, approximately 62% were male and around 38% were female, and a mean age of roughly 41 years was recorded. Six visits were used for peripheral blood collection: V03 (baseline), V05, V07, V10, V12 and V13. Before enrollment, most patients had been given radiochemotherapy with temozolomide as standard therapy, while the rest had received either radiotherapy alone or temozolomide alone. Vaccination was initiated 4-6 weeks after radiotherapy alone, or concurrently with temozolomide cycles in the chemotherapy-containing groups. Longitudinal TCRB deep sequencing was done for some 26 treated patients, wherever samples were available for exploratory analyses.

CDR1 and CDR2 were assigned from the germline V gene as SGHTA and FQGNSA. The CDR3 sequence holds 17 residues, the cysteine and phenylalanine included. The CDR3 DNA has 51 bases and is translated from base 1. Here V drops 0 bases and J drops 1 base, and the junction holds 6 bases not matched to any gene. A remark on this clone: What this receptor recognizes is not known. No much larger clone is present one base from it, and per-base qualities are unavailable.

General conclusions and limits of the study: Selection of PBMC samples for TCRB deep sequencing was based on availability. Vaccine-induced immune responses across multiple MHC alleles were detected in approximately 94% of patients. The authors noted that analyses of patient blood samples could not be reproduced because of sample limitations. No apparent relationship was observed between pseudoprogression and alterations in the top peripheral T cell clonotypes detected by TCRB sequencing.

Read against the paper, the sample's time point label means: week 11, during vaccination. A 20-mer mutant IDH1 peptide at 300 micrograms in Montanide made up each vaccine dose, which was injected subcutaneously together with topical imiquimod. Newly diagnosed WHO grade 3 or 4 IDH1-mutant astrocytomas showing loss of nuclear ATRX were present in the donors. The samples were drawn from NOA16, a multicentre, single-arm, open-label phase I trial in Germany that tested a mutant IDH1 peptide vaccine in humans for the first time. The DNeasy Blood and Tissue Kit was used to extract genomic DNA from EDTA blood for TCRB sequencing. Library prep was done by the immunoSEQ multiplex PCR assay. Rearranged TCR beta chain sequences were amplified with the hsTCRB Kit following the manufacturer's protocol. TCRB libraries were sequenced on an Illumina MiSeq. The authors' analysis ran thus. Demultiplexing, trimming and gene mapping were performed with the kit vendor's proprietary platform. TCRdb carries this immuneACCESS record with in-frame sequences only. Its versions omit some clonotypes, under half of them owing to an unresolved V gene in the studies checked, with the rest unexplained. From that table come the V and J calls and clone size; the DNA was used to work out D and trimming. The sample profile shows around 40,000 clones; 65% to 85% of them were found once. The ten largest clones add up to under 2.5% of the sample.

Recombination linked TRBV7-2 to TRBJ2-7; TRBD2 lines up with 10 middle nucleotides. This specimen consisted of PBMCs, obtained from a glioma patient whose treatment included an IDH1 peptide vaccine. The receptor was derived from a man aged 40-49 years with glioma. The sequenced DNA: TGTGCCAGCAGCTTAGCGCGGGGTAGCGGGGGGTCCTACGAGCAGTACTTC. Translated, this gives CASSLARGSGGSYEQYF.